The rows below give T cell receptor beta chains drawn from one sample of a study of Ad26.COV2.S vaccination and SARS-CoV-2 variants. Produced via immunoSEQ multiplex PCR; TCRdb's table is partial and in-frame only. This table holds around 300,000 clones, around nine tenths found once. This sample comprised peripheral blood, obtained in a trial of Ad26.COV2.S vaccine versus placebo. The receptors were gathered from a person aged 18 to 65 who received the Ad26.COV2.S COVID-19 vaccine or a placebo. Both conserved end residues are part of each CDR3. The D gene is left open where the match is weak. The listing skips clone size in some rows; elsewhere it reads once, few, many or a size class.

>TRBV7-2|NA|TRBJ1-5|NA
CASSLGAEPQHF
TGTGCCAGCAGCTTAGGTGCCGAGCCCCAGCATTTT
>TRBV7-9|NA|TRBJ1-4|NA
CASSLVQGALFTTNEKLFF
TGTGCCAGCAGCTTAGTACAAGGGGCCCTATTCACAACTAATGAAAAACTGTTTTTT
>TRBV7-8|NA|TRBJ2-7|NA
CASSPSGPYEQYF
TGTGCCAGCAGCCCTTCTGGGCCCTACGAGCAGTACTTC
>TRBV2|NA|TRBJ2-7|NA
CASRTQGGTYEQYF
TGTGCCAGCAGAACCCAGGGGGGAACCTACGAGCAGTACTTC
>TRBV6-4|NA|TRBJ2-2|NA
CASRAQGSGTGELFF
TGTGCCAGCCGCGCGCAGGGTTCGGGCACCGGGGAGCTGTTTTTT
>TRBV19|once|TRBJ2-6|TRBD1
CASTTGGGGANVLTF
TGTGCCAGCACGACAGGGGGCGGAGGGGCCAACGTCCTGACTTTC
>TRBV6-5|NA|TRBJ1-5|TRBD1
CASSLTGGNQPQHF
TGTGCCAGTAGCCTCACAGGGGGCAATCAGCCCCAGCATTTT
>TRBV10-3|NA|TRBJ2-7|TRBD1
CAISPGQGGDEQYF
TGTGCCATCAGTCCGGGACAGGGGGGAGACGAGCAGTACTTC
>TRBV4-3|NA|TRBJ1-1|TRBD1
CASSPGTGGIGTEAFF
TGCGCCAGCAGCCCTGGGACAGGGGGAATTGGCACTGAAGCTTTCTTT
>TRBV21-1|NA|TRBJ1-2|NA
CASSNHRRLGYTF
TGTGCCAGCAGCAATCACCGGCGGTTAGGCTACACCTTC
>TRBV5-1|NA|TRBJ2-3|TRBD2
CASMSGRTDTQYF
TGCGCCAGCATGAGCGGGAGAACAGATACGCAGTATTTT
>TRBV30|NA|TRBJ1-2|NA
CAREGTTNYGYTF
TGTGCCCGTGAGGGCACTACTAACTATGGCTACACCTTC
>TRBV5-4|NA|TRBJ2-7|NA
CASSLVGSTYEQYF
TGTGCCAGCAGCTTGGTGGGCAGCACCTACGAGCAGTACTTC
>TRBV5-1|NA|TRBJ2-7|TRBD2
CASSGPGLATGEQYF
TGCGCCAGCAGCGGACCGGGACTAGCGACGGGCGAGCAGTACTTC
>TRBV28|NA|TRBJ1-1|NA
CASRVHTEAFF
TGTGCCAGCAGGGTGCACACTGAAGCTTTCTTT
>TRBV27|NA|TRBJ2-7|TRBD1
CASSLSITGDYEQYF
TGTGCCAGCAGTTTATCGATAACAGGGGACTACGAGCAGTACTTC
>TRBV5-4|NA|TRBJ2-1|TRBD2
CASSPGTSGSYEQFF
TGTGCCAGCAGCCCCGGGACTAGCGGGAGTTATGAGCAGTTCTTC
>TRBV4-2|NA|TRBJ1-1|NA
CASSQEGGTTEAFF
TGTGCCAGCAGCCAAGAAGGGGGTACGACTGAAGCTTTCTTT
>TRBV19|NA|TRBJ1-4|NA
CASSIGGREKLFF
TGTGCCAGTAGTATCGGGGGACGCGAAAAACTGTTTTTT
>TRBV9|NA|TRBJ1-6|NA
CASSVELAGSDSPLHF
TGTGCCAGCAGCGTAGAGTTGGCAGGGAGTGATTCACCCCTCCACTTT
>TRBV27|NA|TRBJ2-7|NA
CASSFRRSSYEQYF
TGTGCCAGCAGTTTCCGGAGGAGCTCCTACGAGCAGTACTTC
>TRBV7-2|once|TRBJ2-3|NA
CASSLGVAAFTDTQYF
TGTGCCAGCAGCTTAGGGGTAGCGGCCTTCACAGATACGCAGTATTTT
>TRBV7-2|NA|TRBJ2-5|TRBD2
CASSLGLAARETQYF
TGTGCCAGCAGCTTAGGCCTAGCGGCTAGAGAGACCCAGTACTTC
>TRBV28|NA|TRBJ1-1|TRBD1
CASSAPGQGPEAFF
TGTGCCAGCAGCGCCCCGGGACAGGGACCTGAAGCTTTCTTT
>TRBV12-3/TRBV12-4|NA|TRBJ1-3|NA
CASSFWGSTIYF
TGTGCCAGCAGTTTTTGGGGGAGCACCATATATTTT
>TRBV7-9|medium-sized|TRBJ2-5|NA
CASSLASYQETQYF
TGTGCCAGCAGCTTAGCATCGTACCAAGAGACCCAGTACTTC
>TRBV7-9|NA|TRBJ1-1|TRBD1
CASSPQLRQGGQEAFF
TGTGCCAGCAGTCCCCAGCTACGACAGGGAGGCCAAGAAGCTTTCTTT
>TRBV25-1|once|TRBJ1-3|NA
CASRQGAGNTIYF
TGTGCCAGCAGACAGGGAGCTGGAAACACCATATATTTT
>TRBV27|NA|TRBJ2-3|NA
CASSLAVTDTQYF
TGTGCCAGCAGTTTGGCTGTGACAGATACGCAGTATTTT
>TRBV29-1|medium-sized|TRBJ2-4|NA
CSFRTENIQYF
TGCAGCTTCCGGACAGAAAACATTCAGTACTTC
>TRBV2|few|TRBJ2-7|NA
CASSEAVRRVIYEQYF
TGTGCCAGCAGTGAAGCGGTACGCAGAGTAATTTACGAGCAGTACTTC
>TRBV7-9|NA|TRBJ2-3|NA
CASSFRGGATDTQYF
TGTGCCAGCAGCTTTAGGGGCGGGGCCACAGATACGCAGTATTTT
>TRBV29-1|NA|TRBJ2-7|NA
CSYRVSPYEQYF
TGCAGCTACAGGGTTTCTCCCTACGAGCAGTACTTC